This note documents a single TCR beta chain sequence. The data are from a study of blood T cell repertoires in COVID-19. Overall study context: T cells, B-cell-depleted T cells, or PBMCs provided the cDNA or gDNA that served as material.

V trimming: 3 bases; J trimming: 4 bases; junction bases outside the gene matches: 6. CDR3 length: 16 amino acids. In germline, CDR1 is SGHTA, CDR2 FQGNSA. Authors' methods: It was from reference gene primer amplification that nucleated cell counts were estimated. Data came from immunoSEQ multiplex PCR; TCRdb stores just in-frame clones and leaves some out. That table is the source of V, J and clone size, and D and trimming were worked out from the DNA. The sample holds some 150,000 clones, 84% seen once. The chain employs TRBV7-2 and TRBJ2-1, with 10 bases lining up with TRBD1. Sample: peripheral blood. This receptor was identified in a human donor in a cohort sampled during active COVID-19. The CDR3 DNA sequence: TGTGCCAGCAGCTTGGGAGACAGGGGGCTATACAATGAGCAGTTCTTC. This codes for CASSLGDRGLYNEQFF.